This T cell receptor beta chain emerged from a study of T cells in Graves' hyperthyroidism and ophthalmopathy. As concerns this clonotype: A much larger clone is a single base away; this may be a read error.

CDR3 size: 14 residues. Germline CDR1 and CDR2: SGHTS and YDEGEE. V was shortened by 3 bases and J by 4 bases, with 10 bases between the two germline ends. RNA transcripts yielded amplified TCR beta CDR3 regions. RT-PCR in the first round (using the HTBI primer set) targeted the TCR CDR3. TCRdb re-analysed the multiplex PCR reads in MiXCR, keeping a single row per CDR3 protein. The sample consists of fewer than 650,000 distinct CDR3 sequences, 13% to 15% of them appearing once. This sequence was found in a woman under 30 with Graves' ophthalmopathy. This chain joins TRBV5-8 and TRBJ2-2; the D gene is possibly TRBD1 (5 bases). Sequenced: blood. Here the CDR3 reads CASSSRQFTGELFF. The CDR3 region has the DNA TGTGCCAGCAGCTCGCGACAGTTCACCGGGGAGCTGTTTTTT.